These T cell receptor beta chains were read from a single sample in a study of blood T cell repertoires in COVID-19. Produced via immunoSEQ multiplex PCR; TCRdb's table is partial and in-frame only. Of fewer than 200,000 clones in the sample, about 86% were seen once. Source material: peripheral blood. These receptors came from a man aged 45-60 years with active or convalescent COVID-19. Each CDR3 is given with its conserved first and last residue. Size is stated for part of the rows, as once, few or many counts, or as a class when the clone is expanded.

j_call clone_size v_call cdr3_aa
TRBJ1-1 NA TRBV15 CATSLVAGAEAFF
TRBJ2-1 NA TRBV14 CASSQVIGGEQFF
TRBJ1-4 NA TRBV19 CASSRGQFATNEKLFF
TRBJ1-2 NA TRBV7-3 CASSLGGAYGYTF
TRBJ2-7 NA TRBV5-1 CASSLTAGESYEQYF
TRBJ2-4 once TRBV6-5 CASRGTGESIQYF
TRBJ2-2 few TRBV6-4 CASSRTSAFVGELFF
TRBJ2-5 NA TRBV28 CASSPLAGLQETQYF
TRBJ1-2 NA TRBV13 CASSSNAGGGYTF
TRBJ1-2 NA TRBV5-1 CASSTGQGAAQGGYTF
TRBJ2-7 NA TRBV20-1 CSASLAGAGEQYF
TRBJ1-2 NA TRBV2 CASSAGQGGYGYTF
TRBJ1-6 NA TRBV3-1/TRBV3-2 CASSQAGTSINSPLHF
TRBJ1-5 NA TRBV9 CASSVEGQGQPQHF
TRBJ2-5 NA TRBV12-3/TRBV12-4 CASSFAPQETQYF
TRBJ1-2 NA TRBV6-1 CASSEAPTQGYGYTF
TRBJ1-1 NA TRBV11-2 CASSTGQGNEAFF
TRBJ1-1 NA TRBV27 CASSTDYMNTEAFF
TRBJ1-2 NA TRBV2 CASSEERDGYGYTF
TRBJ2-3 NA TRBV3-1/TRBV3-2 CASSQVGGRGLLTDTQYF
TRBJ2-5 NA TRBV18 CASSPRDRETQYF
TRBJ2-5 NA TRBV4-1 CASGLPGLAIQETQYF
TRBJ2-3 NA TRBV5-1 CASSLVAQRISTDTQYF
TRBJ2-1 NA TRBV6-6 CASKLAGGPYEQFF
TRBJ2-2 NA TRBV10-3 CAISPLTGELFF
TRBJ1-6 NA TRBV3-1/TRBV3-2 CASGGVYNSPLHF
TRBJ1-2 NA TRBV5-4 CASSPELSGGTYGYTF
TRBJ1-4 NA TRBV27 CASRPGQGMATNEKLFF
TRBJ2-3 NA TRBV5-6 CASSLDTLAGGTDTQYF
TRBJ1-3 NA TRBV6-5 CASSYLYRGGNTIYF
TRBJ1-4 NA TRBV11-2 CASSPSRDRARGGKLFF
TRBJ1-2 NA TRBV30 CAWSVGGGYTF
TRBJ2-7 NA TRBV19 CASSTRTSYHEQYF
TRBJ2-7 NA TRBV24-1 CATADREYEQYF
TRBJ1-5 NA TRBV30 CAWSTGQGGQPQHF
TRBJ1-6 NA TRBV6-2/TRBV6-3 CASSTEGGPYNSPLHF
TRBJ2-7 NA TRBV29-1 CSVELRDRGYEQYF
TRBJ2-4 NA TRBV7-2 CASSLGTGEQNIQYF
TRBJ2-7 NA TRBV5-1 CASSATPQGGEDEQYF
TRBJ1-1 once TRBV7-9 CASSPWTGAMNTEAFF
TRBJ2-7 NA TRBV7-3 CASSLPRRGQSYEQYF
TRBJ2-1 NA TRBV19 CASPGQDYNEQFF
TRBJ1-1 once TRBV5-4 CASSLPSTGNTEAFF
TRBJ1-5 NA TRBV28 CASSFGQINQPQHF
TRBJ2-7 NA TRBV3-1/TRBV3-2 CASSQETGRPGQYF
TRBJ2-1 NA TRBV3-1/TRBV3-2 CASSQDQLAGYNEQFF
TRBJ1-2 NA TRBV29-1 CSVALRGASRDYGYTF
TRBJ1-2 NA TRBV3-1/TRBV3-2 CASSHGDSAANYGYTF
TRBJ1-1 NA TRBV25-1 CASSVQGATEAFF
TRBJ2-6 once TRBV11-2 CASRPQGLDGANVLTF
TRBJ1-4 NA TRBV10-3 CAISGRRELTRNEKLFF
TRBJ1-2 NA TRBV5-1 CASSFRTELNYGYTF